The clone carrying this TCR beta chain was detected many times. This sample's TCRbeta library carried unique molecular identifier barcodes. Via MiXCR, TCRdb re-called the PCR reads, giving one row per CDR3 protein. This sample has some 240,000 distinct CDR3 sequences; around 9.7% occur once, and the top ten carry 5% to 6%. This record comes from a study of T-cell reconstitution after alpha-beta-depleted transplantation in children. The length of the CDR3 is 15 residues. V dropped 3 bases and J dropped 6 bases, with 17 bases sitting between them. Germline V gene lookup returns CDR1 MGHRA and CDR2 YSYEKL.

The chain has TRBV4-1 and TRBJ1-2; TRBD1 might be the D (6 bases). This TCR derives from a human donor who donated a stem cell graft to a child with SCID. The sample here was PBMCs from the stem cell graft donor, taken from the stem cell graft. The CDR3 spells CASSQVNRVGDGYTF. In DNA form, the CDR3 reads TGCGCCAGCAGCCAGGTTAACAGGGTGGGAGATGGCTACACCTTC.